The 9 T cell receptor beta chains in this list originate from one sample, sequenced in a study of vaccination and CD4 T cells after COVID-19. As for treatment: approximately nine-day PBMC culture with coronavirus spike peptide pools or control peptides (ViraFEST assay). Which antigens these TCRs recognize remains unknown. Sequenced with the Oncomine TCR Beta short-read assay was DNA taken from cultured CD4+ T cells. A single record per CDR3 protein comes from TCRdb applying MiXCR to the PCR reads. Of 15,000 to 17,000 distinct CDR3 sequences in the sample, under 65% were seen once. Sequencing was done on a sample of CD4+ T cells from blood, cultured in vitro. These receptors came from a human donor who had recovered from COVID-19.

The gene calls are TRBV30 and TRBJ1-1; D gene ambiguous. The CDR3 has 13 residues. Trimming removed 3 bases from V and 0 bases from J, with 8 bases in between. The germline gives CDR1 GTSNPN, CDR2 SVGIG (reference sequence). CDR3 sequence reads: CAWRRGMNTEAFF. The CDR3 coding sequence is TGTGCCTGGAGACGTGGCATGAACACTGAAGCTTTCTTT.

The V gene is TRBV6-1, the J gene TRBJ1-2; no clear D gene. V shed 5 bases and J shed 1 base, with 8 bases lying between them. Germline loops: CDR1 MNHNS, CDR2 SASEGT. The CDR3 has 13 residues. This CDR3 is CASSKDHNYGYTF. The CDR3 DNA follows: TGTGCCAGCAGTAAGGACCATAACTATGGCTACACCTTC.

This clonotype was observed a handful of times. This chain joins TRBV21-1 and TRBJ2-3; TRBD1, the D gene given by the table, was not confirmed from the DNA. TRBV21-1 is listed as a pseudogene. This CDR3 contains 18 residues. The CDR3, as DNA: TGTGCCAGCACCCTGACCAACCGGGGGCCTGCCTACACTGATACGCAGTATTTT. Protein product: CASTLTNRGPAYTDTQYF.

This chain uses TRBV7-3 with TRBJ2-6, with no clear D. The CDR3 covers 16 residues. With 1 base removed from V and 0 bases from J, the gap between germline ends came to 7 bases. Germline assignment: CDR1 SGHTA and CDR2 FQGTGA. The CDR3 nucleotides are TGTGCCAGCAGCTTAATTGGCGGCTCTGGGGCCAACGTCCTGACTTTC. Protein: CASSLIGGSGANVLTF.

The chain carries TRBV2 and TRBJ2-5; D unclear. V dropped 4 bases and J dropped 7 bases, with 19 bases sitting between them. CDR3 size: 15 residues. Germline V gives CDR1 SNHLY, CDR2 FYNNEI. CDR3 DNA: TGTGCCAGCAGTGGGAGTCAAGGGCCCGCCGGGACCCAGTACTTC. It yields the protein CASSGSQGPAGTQYF.

The V and J genes are TRBV5-1 and TRBJ2-3; 14 positions match TRBD2. Looked up from germline, CDR1 is SGHRS and CDR2 is YFSETQ. This CDR3 is built from 17 residues. The junction had 5 bases not matched to a gene; V was cut back by 0 bases and J by 5 bases. For the CDR3, the DNA is TGCGCCAGCAGCTTGGGGGGACTAGCGGGAGTTCTAGATACGCAGTATTTT. This sequence encodes CASSLGGLAGVLDTQYF. The full variable domain, completed using reference TRBV5-1 and TRBJ2-3, is KAGVTQTPRYLIKTRGQQVTLSCSPISGHRSVSWYQQTPGQGLQFLFEYFSETQRNKGNFPGRFSGRQFSNSRSEMNVSTLELGDSALYLCASSLGGLAGVLDTQYFGPGTRLTVL.

The chain is built from TRBV19 and TRBJ1-2, with D uncertain. The CDR3 totals 12 residues. The germline V gene encodes CDR1 LNHDA and CDR2 SQIVND (reference sequence). V lost 5 bases to trimming and J lost 2 bases, with 6 bases between them. This CDR3 reads CASSSENYGYTF. As DNA, the CDR3 is TGTGCCAGTAGTTCCGAAAACTATGGCTACACCTTC. The entire variable domain, with the rest obtained from reference TRBV19 and TRBJ1-2, is as follows: DGGITQSPKYLFRKEGQNVTLSCEQNLNHDAMYWYRQDPGQGLRLIYYSQIVNDFQKGDIAEGYSVSREKKESFPLTVTSAQKNPTAFYLCASSSENYGYTFGSGTRLTVV.

This clonotype was found a few times. CDR3 DNA sequence: TGTGCCAGCAGTTCGCGGGAGTCAGATACGCAGTATTTT. Its translation: CASSSRESDTQYF. The chain employs TRBV6-5 and TRBJ2-3; 7 bases agree with TRBD2. The CDR3 has 13 residues. Germline CDR1 is MNHEY and CDR2 is SVGAGI. V lost 4 bases and J lost 4; bases outside the gene matches: 2.

There are a few counts of this clonotype. This rearrangement joins TRBV6-5 to TRBJ1-3; D perhaps matches TRBD1 (6 bases). Trimming pared 2 bases from V and 4 bases from J, leaving 12 bases between. This CDR3 region has 15 residues. Germline V gene data show CDR1 as MNHEY and CDR2 as SVGAGI. The CDR3 is CASSYVQGAGNTIYF. As DNA, the CDR3 is TGTGCCAGCAGTTACGTACAGGGTGCGGGAAACACCATATATTTT.